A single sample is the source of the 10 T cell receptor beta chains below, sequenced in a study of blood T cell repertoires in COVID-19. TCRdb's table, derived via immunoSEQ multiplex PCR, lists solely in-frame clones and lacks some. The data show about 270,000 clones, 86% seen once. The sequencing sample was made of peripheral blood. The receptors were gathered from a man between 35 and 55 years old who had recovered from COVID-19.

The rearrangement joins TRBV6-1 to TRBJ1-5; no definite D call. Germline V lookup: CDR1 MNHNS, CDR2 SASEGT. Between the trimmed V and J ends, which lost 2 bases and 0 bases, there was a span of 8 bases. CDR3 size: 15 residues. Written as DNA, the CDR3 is TGTGCCAGCAGTGAATACTACAATAGCAATCAGCCCCAGCATTTT. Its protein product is CASSEYYNSNQPQHF.

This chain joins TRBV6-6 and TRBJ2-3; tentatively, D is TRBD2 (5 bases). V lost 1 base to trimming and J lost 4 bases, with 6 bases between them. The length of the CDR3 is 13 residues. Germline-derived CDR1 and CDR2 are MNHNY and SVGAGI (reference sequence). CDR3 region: CASSYWGADTQYF. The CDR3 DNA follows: TGTGCCAGCAGTTACTGGGGAGCAGATACGCAGTATTTT.

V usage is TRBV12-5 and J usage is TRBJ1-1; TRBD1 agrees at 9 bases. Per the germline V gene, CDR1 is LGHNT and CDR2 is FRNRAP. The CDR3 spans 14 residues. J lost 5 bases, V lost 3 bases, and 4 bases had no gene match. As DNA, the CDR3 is TGTGCTAGTGGTTTTCCAGACAGGGGGACTGAAGCTTTCTTT. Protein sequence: CASGFPDRGTEAFF.

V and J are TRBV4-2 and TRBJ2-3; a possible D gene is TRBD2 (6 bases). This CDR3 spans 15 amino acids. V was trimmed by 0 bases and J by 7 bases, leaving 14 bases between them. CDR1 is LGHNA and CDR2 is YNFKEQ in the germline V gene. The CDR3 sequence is CASSQERGGTYTQYF. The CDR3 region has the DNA TGTGCCAGCAGCCAAGAACGGGGCGGGACTTATACGCAGTATTTT.

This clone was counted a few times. CDR3 in amino acids: CASSGYRDRNTEAFF. The CDR3 DNA follows: TGTGCCAGTAGTGGATATAGGGACAGAAACACTGAAGCTTTCTTT. The chain uses TRBV19 and TRBJ1-1; 7 nucleotides match TRBD1. CDR3 size: 15 residues. Germline CDR1 LNHDA, CDR2 SQIVND (reference sequence). V shed 5 bases and J 2 bases; nucleotides not matched to a gene: 8. The entire variable domain, with the rest obtained from reference TRBV19 and TRBJ1-1, is as follows: DGGITQSPKYLFRKEGQNVTLSCEQNLNHDAMYWYRQDPGQGLRLIYYSQIVNDFQKGDIAEGYSVSREKKESFPLTVTSAQKNPTAFYLCASSGYRDRNTEAFFGQGTRLTVV.

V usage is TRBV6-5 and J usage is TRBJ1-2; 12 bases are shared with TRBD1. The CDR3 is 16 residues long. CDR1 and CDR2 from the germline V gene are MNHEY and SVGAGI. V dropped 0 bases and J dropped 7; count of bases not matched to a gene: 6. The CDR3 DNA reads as TGTGCCAGCAGTTACTCATTAGGGACAGGGGGCGTTGGCTACACCTTC. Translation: CASSYSLGTGGVGYTF.

As DNA, the CDR3 is TGTGCCAGCAGCTTGGAGTACAAACCCAATCAGCCCCAGCATTTT. Encoded protein: CASSLEYKPNQPQHF. The chain combines TRBV5-5 with TRBJ1-5; D gene unclear. Trimming pared 0 bases from V and 3 bases from J, leaving 10 bases between. CDR1 SGHKS and CDR2 YYEKEE come from the germline V gene (reference sequence). This CDR3 comprises 15 residues.

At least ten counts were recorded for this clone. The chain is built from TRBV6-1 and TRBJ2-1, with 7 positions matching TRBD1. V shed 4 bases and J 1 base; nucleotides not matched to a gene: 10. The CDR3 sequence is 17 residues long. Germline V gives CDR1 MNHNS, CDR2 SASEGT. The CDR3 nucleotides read TGTGCCAGCAGTGGCATCAGGGGGAGACCATCCTACAATGAGCAGTTCTTC. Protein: CASSGIRGRPSYNEQFF.

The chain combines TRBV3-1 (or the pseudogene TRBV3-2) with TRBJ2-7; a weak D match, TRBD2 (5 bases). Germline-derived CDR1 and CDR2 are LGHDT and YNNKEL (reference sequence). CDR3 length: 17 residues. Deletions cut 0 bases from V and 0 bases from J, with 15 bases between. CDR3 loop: CASSQDQGSGNSYEQYF. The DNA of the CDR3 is TGTGCCAGCAGCCAAGATCAAGGAAGCGGCAACTCCTACGAGCAGTACTTC.

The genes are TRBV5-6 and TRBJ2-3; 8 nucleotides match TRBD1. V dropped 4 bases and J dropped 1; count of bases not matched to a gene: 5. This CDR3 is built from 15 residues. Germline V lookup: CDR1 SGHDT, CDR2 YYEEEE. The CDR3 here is CASSPTGVGTDTQYF. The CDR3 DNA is TGTGCCAGCAGCCCGACAGGGGTTGGCACAGATACGCAGTATTTT.